Presented here are 8 T cell receptor beta chains from one specimen sequenced in a study of graft-versus-host responses after intestinal transplantation. Profiling relied on immunoSEQ multiplex PCR, and the TCRdb table lists in-frame clones only, not all of them. The data contain around 30,000 clones, approximately 87% of them singletons. The starting material was PBMCs, obtained 27 to 29 days after intestinal transplant. The receptors stem from a human patient who received an intestinal transplant, so some T cells may come from the graft donor.

The rearrangement uses TRBV27 and TRBJ2-3; TRBD2 matches at 8 bases. The CDR3 has 16 amino acids. Germline values: CDR1 MNHEY, CDR2 SMNVEV (reference sequence). After removal of 3 bases from V and 4 bases from J, the junction contained 9 bases not matched to a gene. CDR3 nucleotides: TGTGCCAGCAGTTTTTGGGCGGGAGGATCCTCAGATACGCAGTATTTT. Protein sequence: CASSFWAGGSSDTQYF.

V and J are TRBV30 and TRBJ1-6; D unclear. Trimming took 0 bases from V and 6 from J, leaving 6 bases between them. The CDR3 is 13 amino acids. The germline gives CDR1 GTSNPN, CDR2 SVGIG (reference sequence). The CDR3 is CAWSVRGNSPLHF. CDR3 DNA: TGTGCCTGGAGTGTACGTGGTAATTCACCCCTCCACTTT. Full variable domain (remainder filled in from reference TRBV30 and TRBJ1-6): SQTIHQWPATLVQPVGSPLSLECTVEGTSNPNLYWYRQAAGRGLQLLFYSVGIGQISSEVPQNLSASRPQDRQFILSSKKLLLSDSGFYLCAWSVRGNSPLHFGNGTRLTVT.

The chain joins TRBV28 to TRBJ2-2; no clear D. The ends were cut back, 3 bases at V and 4 bases at J, with 3 bases in the middle. The germline CDR1 and CDR2 sequences are MDHEN and SYDVKM. CDR3 length: 12 amino acids. CDR3 bases: TGTGCCAGCAGTTTGTCCACCGGGGAGCTGTTTTTT. It yields the protein CASSLSTGELFF. The variable domain in full, with the rest retrieved from reference TRBV28 and TRBJ2-2, is DVKVTQSSRYLVKRTGEKVFLECVQDMDHENMFWYRQDPGLGLRLIYFSYDVKMKEKGDIPEGYSVSREKKERFSLILESASTNQTSMYLCASSLSTGELFFGEGSRLTVL.

This clone was picked up a small number of times. This chain uses TRBV10-3 with TRBJ2-7; unclear D gene. The CDR3 totals 14 residues. The germline V gene encodes CDR1 ENHRY and CDR2 SYGVKD. V was trimmed by 0 bases and J by 3 bases, leaving 9 bases between them. The CDR3, as DNA: TGTGCCATCAGTGAGTCTTTATCCAGCTACGAGCAGTACTTC. Protein sequence: CAISESLSSYEQYF.

This rearrangement joins TRBV5-1 to TRBJ1-2; D not certain. Germline CDR1 SGHRS, CDR2 YFSETQ. V lost 5 bases and J lost 2, with 10 bases in between. There are 13 residues in the CDR3. In DNA, the CDR3 is TGCGCCAGCAGACCAGGACGGAACTATGGCTACACCTTC. Encoded protein: CASRPGRNYGYTF.

V gene TRBV5-4 combines with J gene TRBJ2-1, with 8 bases lining up with TRBD2. With 0 bases clipped from V and 6 bases from J, the junction kept 8 bases outside the gene matches. The CDR3 covers 16 residues. Germline loops: CDR1 SGHNT, CDR2 YYREEE (reference sequence). The CDR3 DNA follows: TGTGCCAGCAGCTTGGACGGGAGGGAAGGACGCAATGAGCAGTTCTTC. Protein: CASSLDGREGRNEQFF.

The chain carries TRBV6-1 and TRBJ2-7; 11 bases align to TRBD2. The CDR3 is 15 amino acids. J gave up 4 bases and V 5 bases, and 7 bases lay outside the gene matches. In germline, CDR1 is MNHNS, CDR2 SASEGT. CDR3 coding DNA: TGTGCCAGCAGTCCGGGACTAGCGGACCCGTACGAGCAGTACTTC. Protein: CASSPGLADPYEQYF.

This chain links TRBV6-5 with TRBJ1-1; D might be TRBD1 (6 bases). This CDR3 is 13 amino acids long. Germline V gives CDR1 MNHEY, CDR2 SVGAGI. Trimming removed 6 bases at V and 6 bases at J, with 14 bases between. For the CDR3, the DNA is TGTGCCAGCAGCCTAACAGGGTTCTCTGAAGCTTTCTTT. Translating it yields CASSLTGFSEAFF.